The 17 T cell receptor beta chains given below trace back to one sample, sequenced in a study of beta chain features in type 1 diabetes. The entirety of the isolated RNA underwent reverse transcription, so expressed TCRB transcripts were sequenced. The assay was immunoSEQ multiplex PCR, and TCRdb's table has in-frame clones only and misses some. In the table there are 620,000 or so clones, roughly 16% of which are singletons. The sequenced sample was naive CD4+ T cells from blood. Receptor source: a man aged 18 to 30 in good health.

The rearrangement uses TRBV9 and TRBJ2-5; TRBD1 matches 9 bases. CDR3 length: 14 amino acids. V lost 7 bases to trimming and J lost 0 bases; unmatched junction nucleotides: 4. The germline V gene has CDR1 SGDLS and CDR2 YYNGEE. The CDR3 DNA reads TGTGCCAGCGCGGGGGACAGGGACCAAGAGACCCAGTACTTC. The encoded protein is CASAGDRDQETQYF.

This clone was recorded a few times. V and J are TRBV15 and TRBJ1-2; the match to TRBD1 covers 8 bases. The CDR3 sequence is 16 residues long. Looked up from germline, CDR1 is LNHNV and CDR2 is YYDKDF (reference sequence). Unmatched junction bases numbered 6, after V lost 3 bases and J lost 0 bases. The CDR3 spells CATSRPGQEANYGYTF. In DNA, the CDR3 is TGTGCCACCAGCAGGCCGGGACAGGAAGCTAACTATGGCTACACCTTC.

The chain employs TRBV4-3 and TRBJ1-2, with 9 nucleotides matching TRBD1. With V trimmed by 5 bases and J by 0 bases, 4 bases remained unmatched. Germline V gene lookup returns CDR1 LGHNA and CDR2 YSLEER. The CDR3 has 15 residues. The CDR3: CASSFGQGTNYGYTF. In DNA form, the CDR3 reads TGCGCCAGCAGCTTCGGACAGGGGACTAACTATGGCTACACCTTC.

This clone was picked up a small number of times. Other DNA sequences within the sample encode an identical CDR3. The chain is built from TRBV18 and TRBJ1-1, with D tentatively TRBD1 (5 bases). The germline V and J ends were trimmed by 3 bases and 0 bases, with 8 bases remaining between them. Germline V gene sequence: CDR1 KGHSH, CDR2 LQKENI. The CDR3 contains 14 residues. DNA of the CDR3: TGTGCCAGCTCACCGGGACTCCTGAACACTGAAGCTTTCTTT. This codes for CASSPGLLNTEAFF.

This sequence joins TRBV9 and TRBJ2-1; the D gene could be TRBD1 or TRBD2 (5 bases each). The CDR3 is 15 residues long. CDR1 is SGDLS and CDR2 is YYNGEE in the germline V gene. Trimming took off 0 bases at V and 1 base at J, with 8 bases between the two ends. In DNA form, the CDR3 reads TGTGCCAGCAGCGTAGTAGAGGGGTCCTACAATGAGCAGTTCTTC. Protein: CASSVVEGSYNEQFF.

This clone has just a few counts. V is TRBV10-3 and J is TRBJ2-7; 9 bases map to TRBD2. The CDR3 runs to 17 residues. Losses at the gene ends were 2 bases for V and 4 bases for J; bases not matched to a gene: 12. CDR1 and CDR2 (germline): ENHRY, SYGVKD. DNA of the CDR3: TGTGCCATCAGTGAGCCCGGGACTAGCAGGTATGGGTACGAGCAGTACTTC. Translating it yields CAISEPGTSRYGYEQYF.

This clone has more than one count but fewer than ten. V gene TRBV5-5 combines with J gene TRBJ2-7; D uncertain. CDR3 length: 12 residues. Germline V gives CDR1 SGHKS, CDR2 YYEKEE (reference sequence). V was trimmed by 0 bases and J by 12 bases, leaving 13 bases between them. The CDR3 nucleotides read TGTGCCAGCAGCTTGGATCGAATGAGTCCGTACTTC. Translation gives CASSLDRMSPYF.

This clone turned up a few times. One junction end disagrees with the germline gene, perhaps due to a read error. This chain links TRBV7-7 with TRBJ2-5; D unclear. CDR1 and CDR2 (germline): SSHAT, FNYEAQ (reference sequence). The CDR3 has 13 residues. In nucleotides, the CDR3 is TGTGCTAGCAGCTTAGAACCGGGCGAGACCCAGTACTTC. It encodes CASSLEPGETQYF.

The CDR3 region has the DNA TGTGCCAGCAGTTTTCCGCAATATGGCTACACCTTC. This sequence encodes CASSFPQYGYTF. This chain links TRBV28 with TRBJ1-2; D remains ambiguous. Trimming removed 3 bases from V and 5 bases from J, with 7 bases in between. There are 12 residues in the CDR3. Germline V CDR1 and CDR2: MDHEN, SYDVKM.

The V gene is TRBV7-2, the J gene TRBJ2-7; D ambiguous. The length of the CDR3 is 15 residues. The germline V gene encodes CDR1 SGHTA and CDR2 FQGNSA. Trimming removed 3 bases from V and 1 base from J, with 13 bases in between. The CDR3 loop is CASSFILVRSYEQYF. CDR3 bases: TGTGCCAGCAGCTTTATTCTTGTGCGGTCCTACGAGCAGTACTTC.

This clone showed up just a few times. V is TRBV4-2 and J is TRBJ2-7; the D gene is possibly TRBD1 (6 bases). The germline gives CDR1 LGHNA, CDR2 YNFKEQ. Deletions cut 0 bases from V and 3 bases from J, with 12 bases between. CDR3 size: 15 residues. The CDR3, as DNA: TGTGCCAGCAGCCAAGATCGCAGGGGCTTCTACGAGCAGTACTTC. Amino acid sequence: CASSQDRRGFYEQYF.

The chain's CDR3 is CASSLDRASGELFF. The CDR3 DNA sequence: TGTGCCAGCAGCTTGGACAGGGCGTCCGGGGAGCTGTTTTTT. The gene calls are TRBV7-3 and TRBJ2-2; TRBD1 matches at 8 bases. Trimming at V came to 3 bases and at J to 6 bases, leaving 3 bases not matched to a gene. CDR3 length: 14 amino acids. Germline lookup yields CDR1 SGHTA and CDR2 FQGTGA. The whole variable domain, remainder taken from reference TRBV7-3 and TRBJ2-2, is GAGVSQTPSNKVTEKGKYVELRCDPISGHTALYWYRQSLGQGPEFLIYFQGTGAADDSGLPNDRFFAVRPEGSVSTLKIQRTERGDSAVYLCASSLDRASGELFFGEGSRLTVL.

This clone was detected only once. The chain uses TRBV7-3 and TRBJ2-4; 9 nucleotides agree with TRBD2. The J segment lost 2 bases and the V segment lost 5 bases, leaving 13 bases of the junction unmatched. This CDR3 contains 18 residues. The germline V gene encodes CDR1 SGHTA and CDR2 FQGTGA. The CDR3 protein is CASSTGTSRQWTKNIQYF. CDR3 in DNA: TGTGCCAGCAGCACCGGGACTAGCCGCCAGTGGACCAAAAACATTCAGTACTTC.

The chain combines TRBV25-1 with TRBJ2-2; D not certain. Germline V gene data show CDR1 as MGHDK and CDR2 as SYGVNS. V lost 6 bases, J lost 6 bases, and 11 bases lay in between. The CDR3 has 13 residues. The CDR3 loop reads CASRSGMAGELFF. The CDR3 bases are TGTGCCAGCAGGAGTGGGATGGCCGGGGAGCTGTTTTTT.

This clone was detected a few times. The CDR3, as DNA: TGTGCCAGCAAGTTTTTATCCGGGTTTGACTATGGCTACACCTTC. Its protein is CASKFLSGFDYGYTF. The V gene is TRBV27, the J gene TRBJ1-2; D not certain. The CDR3 is made up of 15 amino acids. The germline V gene has CDR1 MNHEY and CDR2 SMNVEV (reference sequence). Deletions cut 7 bases from V and 3 bases from J, with 18 bases between.

The CDR3 DNA follows: TGTGCCAGCTCACCATCACTTCGGGAGACCCAGTACTTC. Amino acids: CASSPSLRETQYF. The genes are TRBV18 and TRBJ2-5; D remains unclear. Per the germline V gene, CDR1 is KGHSH and CDR2 is LQKENI. V was pared by 2 bases and J by 5 bases, with 9 bases between. This CDR3 is 13 amino acids long.

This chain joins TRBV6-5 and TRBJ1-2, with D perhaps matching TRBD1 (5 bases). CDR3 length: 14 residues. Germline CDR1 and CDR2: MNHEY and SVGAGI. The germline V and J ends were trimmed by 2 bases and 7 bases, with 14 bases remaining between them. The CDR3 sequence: CASSYIARVGGYTF. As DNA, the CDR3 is TGTGCCAGCAGTTACATCGCCAGGGTTGGTGGCTACACCTTC.